This TCR beta chain was profiled in a study of identical twins. TCRdb processed the 5' RACE reads anew with MiXCR; each CDR3 protein has one entry. The sample lists approximately 410,000 distinct CDR3 sequences, approximately 18% occurring once. Germline trimming cut 4 bases from V and 6 bases from J; bases unmatched to any gene: 6. This CDR3 has 14 residues. The germline V gene has CDR1 PRHDT and CDR2 FYEKMQ (reference sequence). The receptor was derived from a man aged 45 to 65 in good health. The V and J genes are TRBV13 and TRBJ1-2; 9 positions agree with TRBD1. The source material was naive T cells sorted from blood. In nucleotides, the CDR3 is TGTGCCAGCAGCTCCCGGGACAGGGCAAATGGCTACACCTTC. Translated, it gives CASSSRDRANGYTF.